This TCR beta chain was found in a study of human T cells and chemical hapten exposure. The J segment lost 4 bases and the V segment lost 6 bases, leaving 6 bases of the junction unmatched. The germline V gene encodes CDR1 SGHTA and CDR2 FQGNSA. The CDR3 consists of 15 residues. TCRdb passed the RACE reads through MiXCR, listing each CDR3 protein once. The sample lists tens of thousands of distinct CDR3 sequences, about 10% seen once, with 3.5% to 4.5% in the top ten. Time point denoted: pre-sensitization, week 0. Treatment: therapeutic diphenylcyclopropenone sensitization with weekly scalp DPC. Alopecia patients deemed DPC-suitable, aged 18 to 70, excluding pregnancy. This clonotype was counted once. As yet, its antigen is unknown. Study-wide results and limits: There was a positive correlation between PT1 expanded TCR counts and patch test score. Relative to controls, expanded TCRs formed significantly more large CDR3 similarity clusters.

The sequence was collected from a woman between 40 and 55 years old with alopecia areata. Some clones in this sample may be carry-over from other donors' samples. The sequencing used whole blood, collected in connection with sensitization to the hapten diphenylcyclopropenone (DPC). The chain combines TRBV7-2 with TRBJ2-3; 11 bases fit TRBD1. CDR3: CASRGPGQGADTQYF. DNA of the CDR3: TGTGCCAGCAGGGGACCGGGACAGGGGGCAGATACGCAGTATTTT.